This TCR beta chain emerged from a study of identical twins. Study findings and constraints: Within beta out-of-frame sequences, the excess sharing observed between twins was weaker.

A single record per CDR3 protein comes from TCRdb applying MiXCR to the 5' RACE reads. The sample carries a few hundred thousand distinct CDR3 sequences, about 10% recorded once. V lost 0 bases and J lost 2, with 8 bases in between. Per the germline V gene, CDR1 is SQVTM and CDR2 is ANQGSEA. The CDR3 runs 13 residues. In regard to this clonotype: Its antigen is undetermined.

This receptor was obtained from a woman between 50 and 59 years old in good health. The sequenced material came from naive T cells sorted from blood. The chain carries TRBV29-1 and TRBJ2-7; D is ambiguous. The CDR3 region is CSVEDSWTYEQYF. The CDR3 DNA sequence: TGCAGCGTTGAAGATTCCTGGACCTACGAGCAGTACTTC.